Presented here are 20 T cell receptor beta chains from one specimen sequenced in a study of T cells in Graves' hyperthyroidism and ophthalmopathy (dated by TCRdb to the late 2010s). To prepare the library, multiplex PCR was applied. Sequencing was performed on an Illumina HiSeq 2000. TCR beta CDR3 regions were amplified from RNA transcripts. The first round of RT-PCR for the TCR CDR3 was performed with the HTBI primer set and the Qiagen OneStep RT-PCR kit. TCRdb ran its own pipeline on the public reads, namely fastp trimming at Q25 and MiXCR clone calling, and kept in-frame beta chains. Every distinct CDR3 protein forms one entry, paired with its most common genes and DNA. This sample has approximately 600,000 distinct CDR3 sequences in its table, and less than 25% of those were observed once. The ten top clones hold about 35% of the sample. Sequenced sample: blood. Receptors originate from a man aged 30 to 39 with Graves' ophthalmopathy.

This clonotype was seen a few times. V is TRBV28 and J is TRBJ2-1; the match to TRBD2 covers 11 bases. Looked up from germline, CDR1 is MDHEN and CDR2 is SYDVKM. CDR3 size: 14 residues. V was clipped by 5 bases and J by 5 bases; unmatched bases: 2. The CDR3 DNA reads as TGTGCCAGCAGTAAGGGACTAGCGGACAATGAGCAGTTCTTC. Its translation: CASSKGLADNEQFF.

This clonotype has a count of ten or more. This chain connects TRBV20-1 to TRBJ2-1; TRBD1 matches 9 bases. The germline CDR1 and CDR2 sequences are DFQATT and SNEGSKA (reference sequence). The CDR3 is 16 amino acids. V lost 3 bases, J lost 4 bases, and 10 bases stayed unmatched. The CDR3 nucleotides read TGCAGTGCTAGTCCTTCGACAGGGGGTTTATACAATGAGCAGTTCTTC. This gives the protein CSASPSTGGLYNEQFF.

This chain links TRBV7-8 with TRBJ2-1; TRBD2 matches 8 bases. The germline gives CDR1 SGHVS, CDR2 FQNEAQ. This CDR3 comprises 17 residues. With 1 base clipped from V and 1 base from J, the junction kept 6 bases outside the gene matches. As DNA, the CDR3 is TGTGCCAGCAGCTTAGGTAGGGGCGGGAGGTCCTACAATGAGCAGTTCTTC. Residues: CASSLGRGGRSYNEQFF.

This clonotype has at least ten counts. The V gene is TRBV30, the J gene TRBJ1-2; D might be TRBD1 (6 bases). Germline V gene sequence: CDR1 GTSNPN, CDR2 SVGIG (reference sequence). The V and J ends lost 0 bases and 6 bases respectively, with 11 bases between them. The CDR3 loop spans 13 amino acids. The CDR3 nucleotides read TGTGCCTGGAGTGTGTACAGGGTGGATGGCTACACCTTC. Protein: CAWSVYRVDGYTF. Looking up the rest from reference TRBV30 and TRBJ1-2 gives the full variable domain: SQTIHQWPATLVQPVGSPLSLECTVEGTSNPNLYWYRQAAGRGLQLLFYSVGIGQISSEVPQNLSASRPQDRQFILSSKKLLLSDSGFYLCAWSVYRVDGYTFGSGTRLTVV.

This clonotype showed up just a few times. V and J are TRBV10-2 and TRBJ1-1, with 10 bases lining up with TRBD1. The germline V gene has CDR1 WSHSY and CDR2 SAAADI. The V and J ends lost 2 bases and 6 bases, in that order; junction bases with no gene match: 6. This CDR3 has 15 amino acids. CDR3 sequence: CASSEPGQGGPEAFF. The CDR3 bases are TGCGCCAGCAGTGAGCCCGGACAGGGGGGGCCTGAAGCTTTCTTT.

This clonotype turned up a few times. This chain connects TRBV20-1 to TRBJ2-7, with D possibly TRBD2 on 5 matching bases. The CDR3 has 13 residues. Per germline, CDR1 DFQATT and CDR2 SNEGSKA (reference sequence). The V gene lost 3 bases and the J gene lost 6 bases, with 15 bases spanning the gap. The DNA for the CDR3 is TGCAGTGCTAGTGGTGGGAGAGGAGGCGAGCAGTACTTC. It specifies CSASGGRGGEQYF.

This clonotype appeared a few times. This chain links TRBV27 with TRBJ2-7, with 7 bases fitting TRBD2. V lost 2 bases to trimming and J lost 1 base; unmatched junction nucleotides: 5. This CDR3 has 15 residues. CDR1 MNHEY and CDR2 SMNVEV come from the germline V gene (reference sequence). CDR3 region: CASSLVPSGSYEQYF. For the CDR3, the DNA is TGTGCCAGCAGTTTAGTGCCTAGCGGATCCTACGAGCAGTACTTC.

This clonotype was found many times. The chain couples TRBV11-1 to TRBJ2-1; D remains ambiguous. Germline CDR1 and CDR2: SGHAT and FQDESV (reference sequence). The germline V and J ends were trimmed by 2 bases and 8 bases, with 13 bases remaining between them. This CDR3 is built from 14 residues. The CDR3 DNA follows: TGTGCCAGCAGCTTAAGCCGGTTGGCCGATGAGCAGTTCTTC. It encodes CASSLSRLADEQFF.

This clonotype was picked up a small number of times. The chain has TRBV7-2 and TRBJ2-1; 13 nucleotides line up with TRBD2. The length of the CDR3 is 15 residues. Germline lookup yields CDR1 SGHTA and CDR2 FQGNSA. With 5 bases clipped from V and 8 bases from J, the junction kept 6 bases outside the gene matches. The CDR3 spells CASSETSGRAYEQFF. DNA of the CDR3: TGTGCCAGCAGCGAAACTAGCGGGAGGGCTTATGAGCAGTTCTTC.

The CDR3 sequence: CASSPYLGAEQYF. CDR3 nucleotide sequence: TGTGCCAGCAGTCCGTACCTGGGGGCCGAGCAGTACTTC. V gene TRBV27 combines with J gene TRBJ2-7, with D possibly matching TRBD1 (6 bases). Trimming pared 5 bases from V and 6 bases from J, leaving 14 bases between. Germline loops: CDR1 MNHEY, CDR2 SMNVEV (reference sequence). The CDR3 runs 13 residues.

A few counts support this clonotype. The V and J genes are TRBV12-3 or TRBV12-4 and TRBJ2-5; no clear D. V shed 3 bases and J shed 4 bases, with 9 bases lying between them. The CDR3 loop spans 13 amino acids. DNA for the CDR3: TGTGCCAGCAGTTTGATCAGCCGAGAGACCCAGTACTTC. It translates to CASSLISRETQYF.

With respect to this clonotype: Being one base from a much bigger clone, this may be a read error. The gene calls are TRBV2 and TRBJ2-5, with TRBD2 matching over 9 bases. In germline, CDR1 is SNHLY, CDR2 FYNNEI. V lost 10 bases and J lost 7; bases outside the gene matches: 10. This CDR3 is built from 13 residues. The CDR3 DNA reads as TGTGCCATCCTAGCGGGGAACCCAGGGACCCAGTACTTC. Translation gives CAILAGNPGTQYF.

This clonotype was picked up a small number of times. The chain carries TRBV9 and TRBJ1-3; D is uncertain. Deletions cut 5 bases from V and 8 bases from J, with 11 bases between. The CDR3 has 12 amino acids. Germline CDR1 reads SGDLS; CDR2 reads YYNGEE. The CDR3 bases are TGTGCCAGCAGTTCCACGAAGGACACCATATATTTT. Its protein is CASSSTKDTIYF.

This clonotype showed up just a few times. CDR3 amino acids: CASSQSRTGAVWEQYF. The CDR3 nucleotides read TGTGCCAGCAGCCAGTCCCGGACAGGGGCCGTGTGGGAGCAGTACTTC. The genes are TRBV3-1 and TRBJ2-7; 9 bases align to TRBD1. V shed 3 bases and J 7 bases; nucleotides not matched to a gene: 13. In germline, CDR1 is LGHDT, CDR2 YNNKEL (reference sequence). The CDR3 consists of 16 residues.

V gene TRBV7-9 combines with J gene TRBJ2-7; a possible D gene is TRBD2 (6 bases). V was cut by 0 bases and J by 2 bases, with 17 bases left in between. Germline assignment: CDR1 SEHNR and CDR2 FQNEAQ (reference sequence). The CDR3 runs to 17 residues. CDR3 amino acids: CASSLASGVSGAYEQYF. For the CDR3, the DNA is TGTGCCAGCAGCTTAGCGTCTGGGGTTAGCGGAGCCTACGAGCAGTACTTC.

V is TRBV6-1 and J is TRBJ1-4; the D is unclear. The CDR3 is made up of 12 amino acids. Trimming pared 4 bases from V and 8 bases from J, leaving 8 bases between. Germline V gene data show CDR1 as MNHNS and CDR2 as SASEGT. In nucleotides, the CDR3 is TGTGCCAGCAGTGGTGCAAGAGAAAAACTGTTTTTT. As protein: CASSGAREKLFF.

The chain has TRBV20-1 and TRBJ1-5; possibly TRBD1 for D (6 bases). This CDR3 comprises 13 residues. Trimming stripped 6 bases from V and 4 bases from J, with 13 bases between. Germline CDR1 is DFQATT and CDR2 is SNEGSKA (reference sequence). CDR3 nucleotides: TGCAGTGCCAGGGACACGGCTAATCAGCCCCAGCATTTT. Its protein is CSARDTANQPQHF.

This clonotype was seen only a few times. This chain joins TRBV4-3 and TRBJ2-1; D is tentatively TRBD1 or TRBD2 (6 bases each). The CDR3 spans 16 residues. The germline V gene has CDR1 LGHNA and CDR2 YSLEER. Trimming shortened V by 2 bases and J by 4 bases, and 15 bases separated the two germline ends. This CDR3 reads CASSQRGDGLYNEQFF. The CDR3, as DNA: TGCGCCAGCAGCCAAAGGGGGGACGGCCTATACAATGAGCAGTTCTTC.

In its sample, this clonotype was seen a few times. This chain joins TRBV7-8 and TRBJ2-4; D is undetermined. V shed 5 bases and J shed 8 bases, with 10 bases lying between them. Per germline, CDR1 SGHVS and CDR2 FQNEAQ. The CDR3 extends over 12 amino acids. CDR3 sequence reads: CASSEGRDIQYF. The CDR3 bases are TGTGCCAGCAGCGAAGGAAGGGACATTCAGTACTTC.

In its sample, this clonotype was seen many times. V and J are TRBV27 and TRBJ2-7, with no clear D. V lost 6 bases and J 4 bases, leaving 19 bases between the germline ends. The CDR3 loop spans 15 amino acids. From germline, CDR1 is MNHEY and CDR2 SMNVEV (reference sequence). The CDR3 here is CASSPPGRPIYEQYF. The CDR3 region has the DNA TGTGCCAGCAGCCCTCCGGGCCGCCCCATTTACGAGCAGTACTTC.